This entry describes one TCR beta chain. The sample comes from a study of blood T cell repertoires in COVID-19. Study as a whole: The United States, Italy and Spain supplied acute and convalescent COVID-19 samples. PBMCs, B-cell-depleted T cells, or T cells provided the cDNA or gDNA that made up the material.

Per the study methods: For nucleated cells, counts were estimated from reference gene primer amplification. The table came from immunoSEQ multiplex PCR; TCRdb's copy has only in-frame clones and leaves some out. D and trimming come from the DNA, and the V and J calls and clone size come from that table. Here the sample spans some 96,000 clones, around nine tenths being singletons. V gave up 0 bases and J gave up 9 bases; unmatched junction bases: 9. The V gene's germline CDR1 is MNHEY and CDR2 SMNVEV (reference sequence). This CDR3 region has 15 residues. The TCR was taken from a man between 45 and 60 years old with acute or convalescent COVID-19. The chain links TRBV27 to TRBJ1-1; TRBD1 matches at 8 bases. The sequenced sample was peripheral blood. Written as DNA, the CDR3 is TGTGCCAGCAGTTTATCGAACAGGGGGGTAGTCAAAGCTTTCTTT. Translating gives CASSLSNRGVVKAFF.